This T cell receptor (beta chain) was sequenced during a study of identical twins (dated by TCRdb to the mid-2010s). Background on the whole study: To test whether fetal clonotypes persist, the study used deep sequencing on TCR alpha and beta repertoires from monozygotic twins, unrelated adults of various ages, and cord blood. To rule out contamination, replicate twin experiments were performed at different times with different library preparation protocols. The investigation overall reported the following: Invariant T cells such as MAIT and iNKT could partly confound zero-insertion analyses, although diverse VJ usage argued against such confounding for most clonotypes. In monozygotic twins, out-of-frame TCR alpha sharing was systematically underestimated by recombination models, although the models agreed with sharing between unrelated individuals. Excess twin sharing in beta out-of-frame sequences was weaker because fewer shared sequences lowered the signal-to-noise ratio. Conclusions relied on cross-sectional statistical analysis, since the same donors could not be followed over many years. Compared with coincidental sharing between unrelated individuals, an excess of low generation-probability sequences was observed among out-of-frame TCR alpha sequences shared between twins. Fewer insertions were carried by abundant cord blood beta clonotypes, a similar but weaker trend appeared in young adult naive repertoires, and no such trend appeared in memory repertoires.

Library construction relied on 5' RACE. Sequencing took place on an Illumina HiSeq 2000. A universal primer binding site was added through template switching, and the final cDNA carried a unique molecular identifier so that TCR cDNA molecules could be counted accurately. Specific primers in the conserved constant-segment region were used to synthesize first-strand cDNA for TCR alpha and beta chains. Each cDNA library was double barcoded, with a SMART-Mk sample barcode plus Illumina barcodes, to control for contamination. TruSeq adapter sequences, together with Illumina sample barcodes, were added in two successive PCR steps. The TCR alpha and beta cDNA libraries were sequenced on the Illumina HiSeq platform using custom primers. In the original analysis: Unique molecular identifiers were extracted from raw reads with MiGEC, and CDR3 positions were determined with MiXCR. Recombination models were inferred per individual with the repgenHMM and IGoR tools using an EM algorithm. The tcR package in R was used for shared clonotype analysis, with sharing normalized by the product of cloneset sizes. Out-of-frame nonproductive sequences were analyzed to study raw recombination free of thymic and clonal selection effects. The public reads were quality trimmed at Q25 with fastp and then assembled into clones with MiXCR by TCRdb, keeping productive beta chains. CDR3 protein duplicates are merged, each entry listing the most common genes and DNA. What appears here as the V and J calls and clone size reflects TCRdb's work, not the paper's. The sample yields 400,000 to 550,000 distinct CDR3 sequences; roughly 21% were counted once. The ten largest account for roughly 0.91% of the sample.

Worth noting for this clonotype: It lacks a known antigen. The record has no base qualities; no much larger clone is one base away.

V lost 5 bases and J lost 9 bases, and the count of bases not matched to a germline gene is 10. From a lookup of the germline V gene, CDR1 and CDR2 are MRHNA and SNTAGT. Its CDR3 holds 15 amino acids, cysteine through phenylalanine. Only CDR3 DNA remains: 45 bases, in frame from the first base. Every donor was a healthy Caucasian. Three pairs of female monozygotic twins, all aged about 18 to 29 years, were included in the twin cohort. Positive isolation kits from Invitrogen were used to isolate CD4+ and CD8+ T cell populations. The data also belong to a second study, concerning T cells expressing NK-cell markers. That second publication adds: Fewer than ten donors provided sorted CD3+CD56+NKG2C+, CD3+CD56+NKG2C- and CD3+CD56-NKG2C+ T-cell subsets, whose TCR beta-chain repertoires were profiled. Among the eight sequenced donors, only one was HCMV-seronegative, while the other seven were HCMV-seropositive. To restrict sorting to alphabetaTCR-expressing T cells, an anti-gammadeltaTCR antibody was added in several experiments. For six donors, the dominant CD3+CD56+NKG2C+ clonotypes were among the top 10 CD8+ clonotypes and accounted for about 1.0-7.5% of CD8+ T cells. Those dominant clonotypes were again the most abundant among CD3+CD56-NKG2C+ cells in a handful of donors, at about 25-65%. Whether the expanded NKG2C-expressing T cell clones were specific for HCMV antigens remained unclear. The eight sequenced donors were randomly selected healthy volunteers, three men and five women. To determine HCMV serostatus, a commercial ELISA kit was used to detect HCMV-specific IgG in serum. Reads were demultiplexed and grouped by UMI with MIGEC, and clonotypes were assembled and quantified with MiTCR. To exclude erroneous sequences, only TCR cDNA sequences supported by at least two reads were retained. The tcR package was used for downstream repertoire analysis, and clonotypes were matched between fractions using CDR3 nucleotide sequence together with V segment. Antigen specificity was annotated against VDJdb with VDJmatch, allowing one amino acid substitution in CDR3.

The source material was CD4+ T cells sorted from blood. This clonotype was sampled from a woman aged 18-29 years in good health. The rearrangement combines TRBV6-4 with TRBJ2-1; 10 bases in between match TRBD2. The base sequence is TGTGCCAGCAGTAGTACTAGCGGGGAGGGGAGTGAGCAGTTCTTC. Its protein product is CASSSTSGEGSEQFF.